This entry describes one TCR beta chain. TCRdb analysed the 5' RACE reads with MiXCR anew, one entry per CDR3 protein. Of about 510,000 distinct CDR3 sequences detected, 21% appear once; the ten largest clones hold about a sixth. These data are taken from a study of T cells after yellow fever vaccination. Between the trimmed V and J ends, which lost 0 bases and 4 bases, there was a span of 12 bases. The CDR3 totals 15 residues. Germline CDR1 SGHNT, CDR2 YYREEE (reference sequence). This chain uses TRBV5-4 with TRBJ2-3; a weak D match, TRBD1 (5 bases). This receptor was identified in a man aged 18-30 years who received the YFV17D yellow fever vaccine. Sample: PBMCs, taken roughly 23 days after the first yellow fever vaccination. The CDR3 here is CASSLDRPRADTQYF. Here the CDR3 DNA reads TGTGCCAGCAGCTTGGATAGACCCAGGGCAGATACGCAGTATTTT.